The T cell receptor beta chain under discussion was sequenced for a study of patients and donors after allogeneic stem cell transplantation. TCRdb re-analysed the RT-PCR reads in MiXCR, keeping a single row per CDR3 protein. Found here are about 400,000 distinct CDR3 sequences, around 15% of them singletons; the top ten hold roughly 7%. This clonotype was recorded many times. This CDR3 is 16 amino acids long. V gave up 6 bases and J gave up 9 bases, with 24 bases separating them. What was sequenced was blood, either unsorted or a sorted T cell fraction (not recorded which). The receptor was derived from a human donor who was either an allogeneic HSCT recipient or a stem cell or donor lymphocyte infusion donor (not recorded which). It is not recorded whose cells these are; they may come from a transplant donor. V gene TRBV12-3 or TRBV12-4 combines with J gene TRBJ2-1; D uncertain. CDR3 in DNA: TGTGCCAGCAGCTTCGGAGTAGAGGTCCCTACAATTGAGCAGTTCTTC. Amino acids: CASSFGVEVPTIEQFF.